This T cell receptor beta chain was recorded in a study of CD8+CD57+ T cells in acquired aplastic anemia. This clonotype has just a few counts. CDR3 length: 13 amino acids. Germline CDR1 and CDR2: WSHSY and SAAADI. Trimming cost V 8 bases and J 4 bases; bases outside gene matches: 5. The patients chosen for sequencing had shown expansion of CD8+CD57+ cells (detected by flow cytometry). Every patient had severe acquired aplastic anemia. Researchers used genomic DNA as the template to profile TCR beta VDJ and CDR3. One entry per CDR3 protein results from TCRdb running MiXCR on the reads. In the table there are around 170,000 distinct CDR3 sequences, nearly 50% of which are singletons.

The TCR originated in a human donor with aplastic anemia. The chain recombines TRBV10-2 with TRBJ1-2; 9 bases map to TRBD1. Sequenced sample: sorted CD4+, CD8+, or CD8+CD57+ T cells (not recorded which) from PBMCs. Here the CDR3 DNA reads TGCGCCAGCCGGACAGGGGTCGGCTATGGCTACACCTTC. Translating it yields CASRTGVGYGYTF.